This T cell receptor beta chain was found in a study of blood T cell repertoires in COVID-19. Overall study: Researchers got acute and convalescent COVID-19 samples from the United States, Italy and Spain.

This table comes from immunoSEQ multiplex PCR, and its TCRdb copy is limited to in-frame clones, with some not included. The sample has 25,000 to 40,000 clones; about 88% are singletons. With V trimmed by 7 bases and J by 4 bases, 14 bases remained unmatched. The CDR3 totals 17 residues. Germline assignment: CDR1 SGHNT and CDR2 YYREEE (reference sequence). The chain combines TRBV5-4 with TRBJ2-2, with 9 bases matching TRBD2. This clonotype was obtained from a man aged 70-80 years with active COVID-19. Sequencing was performed on peripheral blood. CDR3 sequence (DNA): TGTGCCAGCGCCCTGGGACTGGCGGGAGGGCCCACCGGGGAGCTGTTTTTT. Encoded protein: CASALGLAGGPTGELFF.